These 28 T cell receptor beta chains were all obtained from the same sample, sequenced in a study of blood T cell repertoires in COVID-19. The repertoire was sequenced with immunoSEQ multiplex PCR; TCRdb's copy has only in-frame clones and lacks some. The sample carries about 120,000 clones, roughly four fifths recorded once. Specimen: peripheral blood. Receptors originate from a human donor in a cohort sampled during active COVID-19.

This chain connects TRBV5-1 to TRBJ2-2, with 16 bases fitting TRBD2. The J segment lost 3 bases and the V segment lost 4 bases, leaving 6 bases of the junction unmatched. Germline V gives CDR1 SGHRS, CDR2 YFSETQ. The length of the CDR3 is 18 residues. CDR3 nucleotides: TGCGCCAGCAGCCTTGGGACTAGCGGGAGGGCGGACACCGGGGAGCTGTTTTTT. Protein: CASSLGTSGRADTGELFF.

The chain joins TRBV10-3 to TRBJ1-2; D call uncertain. Trimming shortened V by 2 bases and J by 7 bases, and 14 bases separated the two germline ends. The V gene's germline CDR1 is ENHRY and CDR2 SYGVKD. There are 14 residues in the CDR3. CDR3 DNA: TGTGCCATCAGTGAGGGAGCCCCCTGGCCTGGCTACACCTTC. Translated: CAISEGAPWPGYTF.

This clone occurred once. The chain recombines TRBV28 with TRBJ2-7, with 10 bases lining up with TRBD1. The CDR3 has 14 amino acids. The J segment lost 6 bases and the V segment lost 7 bases, leaving 9 bases of the junction unmatched. The germline V gene encodes CDR1 MDHEN and CDR2 SYDVKM. DNA of the CDR3: TGTGCCAGCAATTGGGACAGGGGAATCGGCGAGCAGTACTTC. It is translated as CASNWDRGIGEQYF.

The chain carries TRBV5-1 and TRBJ1-4; D is possibly TRBD1 (6 bases). CDR3 length equals 16 residues. V was cut by 2 bases and J by 0 bases, with 11 bases left in between. Germline values: CDR1 SGHRS, CDR2 YFSETQ. The CDR3 region is CASSFLGAATNEKLFF. CDR3 in DNA: TGCGCCAGCAGCTTCCTGGGGGCGGCAACTAATGAAAAACTGTTTTTT.

The chain links TRBV7-9 to TRBJ2-3, with D possibly being TRBD2 (6 bases). Germline loops: CDR1 SEHNR, CDR2 FQNEAQ (reference sequence). The V and J ends lost 1 base and 3 bases respectively, with 14 bases between them. This CDR3 region has 16 residues. DNA of the CDR3: TGTGCCAGCAGCTTAGGGTCAGGGACTTCTACAGATACGCAGTATTTT. This gives the protein CASSLGSGTSTDTQYF.

The rearrangement uses TRBV5-1 and TRBJ2-4, with TRBD1 identical over 8 bases. V shed 4 bases, J shed 0 bases, and the junction held 6 bases outside the gene matches. Germline V gene lookup returns CDR1 SGHRS and CDR2 YFSETQ. The CDR3 consists of 16 residues. CDR3 sequence reads: CASSAGTGEAKNIQYF. Written as DNA, the CDR3 is TGCGCCAGCAGCGCAGGGACAGGAGAAGCCAAAAACATTCAGTACTTC. The whole variable domain, remainder taken from reference TRBV5-1 and TRBJ2-4, is KAGVTQTPRYLIKTRGQQVTLSCSPISGHRSVSWYQQTPGQGLQFLFEYFSETQRNKGNFPGRFSGRQFSNSRSEMNVSTLELGDSALYLCASSAGTGEAKNIQYFGAGTRLSVL.

The rearrangement links TRBV9 to TRBJ2-7; 11 bases agree with TRBD2. This CDR3 is built from 14 residues. Looked up from germline, CDR1 is SGDLS and CDR2 is YYNGEE. The junction had 6 bases not matched to a gene; V was cut back by 4 bases and J by 6 bases. The CDR3 reads CASSFTGTSGEQYF. The DNA for the CDR3 is TGTGCCAGCAGCTTCACCGGGACTAGCGGCGAGCAGTACTTC.

This sequence joins TRBV7-2 and TRBJ2-7; 10 bases line up with TRBD2. J gave up 6 bases and V 5 bases, and 16 bases lay outside the gene matches. Germline V lookup: CDR1 SGHTA, CDR2 FQGNSA. The CDR3 runs 17 residues. DNA of the CDR3: TGTGCCAGCAGCCCACTGAATCGGCCTAGCGGGAGTCGCGAGCAGTACTTC. This encodes CASSPLNRPSGSREQYF.

The rearrangement links TRBV6-4 to TRBJ1-5; a possible D gene is TRBD1 (5 bases). Germline V gene lookup returns CDR1 MRHNA and CDR2 SNTAGT. This CDR3 has 13 amino acids. The V gene lost 3 bases and the J gene lost 5 bases, with 8 bases spanning the gap. The CDR3 nucleotides are TGTGCCAGCAGTGAAGGGGTTGATCAGCCCCAGCATTTT. As protein: CASSEGVDQPQHF.

The chain links TRBV6-5 to TRBJ2-5; D uncertain. Trimming removed 5 bases at V and 5 bases at J, with 12 bases between. The CDR3 consists of 13 residues. Germline CDR1 is MNHEY and CDR2 is SVGAGI. CDR3 nucleotide sequence: TGTGCCAGCAGTATGGCGCGGTGGGAGACCCAGTACTTC. This codes for CASSMARWETQYF.

The chain couples TRBV7-9 to TRBJ1-6; TRBD1 is a possible D gene (5 bases). CDR1 and CDR2 (germline): SEHNR, FQNEAQ (reference sequence). The CDR3 extends over 15 amino acids. V was trimmed by 1 base and J by 4 bases, leaving 8 bases between them. The CDR3 DNA reads as TGTGCCAGCAGCTTAGAGGGGTCTTATAATTCACCCCTCCACTTT. Its protein product is CASSLEGSYNSPLHF.

This chain uses TRBV19 with TRBJ2-7; possibly TRBD2 for D (6 bases). The germline CDR1 and CDR2 sequences are LNHDA and SQIVND (reference sequence). The CDR3 extends over 13 amino acids. V gave up 6 bases and J gave up 4 bases, with 13 bases separating them. DNA of the CDR3: TGTGCCAGTAGCCCGGGACTTCTATACGAGCAGTACTTC. Amino acid sequence: CASSPGLLYEQYF.

The chain is built from TRBV30 and TRBJ1-2, with 7 bases fitting TRBD1. CDR1 and CDR2 (germline): GTSNPN, SVGIG (reference sequence). The CDR3 loop spans 13 amino acids. V was pared by 2 bases and J by 7 bases, with 7 bases of the junction left unmatched. CDR3 protein: CAWSMTGRGGYTF. In nucleotides, the CDR3 is TGTGCCTGGAGTATGACAGGGCGGGGTGGCTACACCTTC.

This chain connects TRBV30 to TRBJ2-7, with TRBD2 matching 7 bases. This CDR3 spans 14 amino acids. From germline, CDR1 is GTSNPN and CDR2 SVGIG (reference sequence). V was clipped by 2 bases and J by 0 bases; unmatched bases: 4. CDR3 DNA: TGTGCCTGGAGTCGGGGCGGGAGCTCCTACGAGCAGTACTTC. Translating it yields CAWSRGGSSYEQYF.

The chain carries TRBV5-1 and TRBJ2-7; a possible D gene is TRBD2 (6 bases). Germline CDR1 is SGHRS and CDR2 is YFSETQ. V was pared by 4 bases and J by 2 bases, with 13 bases between. The CDR3 is 14 amino acids. CDR3 sequence: CASSREGGTYEQYF. The CDR3 DNA reads as TGCGCCAGCAGCAGAGAGGGAGGAACCTACGAGCAGTACTTC.

This rearrangement joins TRBV9 to TRBJ2-1, with 10 bases fitting TRBD1. Germline CDR1 reads SGDLS; CDR2 reads YYNGEE. V shed 7 bases, J shed 5 bases, and the junction held 6 bases outside the gene matches. The CDR3 is made up of 14 amino acids. The CDR3 here is CASSPGQGNNEQFF. The CDR3 DNA is TGTGCCAGCTCCCCGGGACAGGGGAACAATGAGCAGTTCTTC.

The chain links TRBV24-1 to TRBJ2-7, with 9 bases that match TRBD1. CDR3 length equals 20 residues. Germline V CDR1 and CDR2: KGHDR, SFDVKD. Unmatched junction bases numbered 20, after V lost 4 bases and J lost 2 bases. The CDR3 bases are TGTGCCACCAGTGAGTTCGCGATACGACCGACGACAGGGGGACCCTACGAGCAGTACTTC. Translation gives CATSEFAIRPTTGGPYEQYF.

The J gene is TRBJ1-2, the V gene TRBV19; TRBD1 aligns across 12 bases. Losses at the gene ends were 6 bases for V and 6 bases for J; bases not matched to a gene: 8. Per germline, CDR1 LNHDA and CDR2 SQIVND (reference sequence). The CDR3 has 15 amino acids. DNA for the CDR3: TGTGCCAGTAGCCCCGGGACAGGGGGCCTGGATGGCTACACCTTC. Translation gives CASSPGTGGLDGYTF.

The chain recombines TRBV7-9 with TRBJ1-5; perhaps TRBD1 as D (5 bases). CDR1 is SEHNR and CDR2 is FQNEAQ in the germline V gene (reference sequence). CDR3 length equals 18 residues. The V gene lost 4 bases and the J gene lost 3 bases, with 22 bases spanning the gap. The CDR3 sequence is CASSSWTAAGPDNQPQHF. The CDR3 DNA reads TGTGCCAGCAGCTCCTGGACCGCGGCGGGGCCTGACAATCAGCCCCAGCATTTT.

The chain links TRBV11-2 to TRBJ2-7, with D tentatively TRBD2 (6 bases). The V end lost 6 bases, the J end lost 4 bases, and 19 bases lay between the germline ends. CDR1 and CDR2 (germline): SGHAT, FQNNGV. The CDR3 extends over 15 amino acids. The CDR3 sequence is CASRVDSLAHYEQYF. In DNA form, the CDR3 reads TGTGCCAGCAGGGTGGATTCACTAGCCCATTACGAGCAGTACTTC.

The rearrangement uses TRBV28 and TRBJ2-7; 8 bases line up with TRBD1. V shed 7 bases and J 2 bases; nucleotides not matched to a gene: 10. This CDR3 spans 15 amino acids. The germline V gene encodes CDR1 MDHEN and CDR2 SYDVKM. CDR3 sequence (DNA): TGTGCCAGCACCGACCCCGGACAGGGAACCTACGAGCAGTACTTC. Its protein is CASTDPGQGTYEQYF.

In this sample, this clone turned up once. This sample includes further DNA sequences coding for the same CDR3. This rearrangement joins TRBV5-1 to TRBJ2-7; 8 bases fit TRBD1. Germline V gene lookup returns CDR1 SGHRS and CDR2 YFSETQ. This CDR3 contains 13 residues. The V and J ends lost 3 bases and 1 base, in that order; junction bases with no gene match: 0. The CDR3 sequence is CASSWTGSYEQYF. CDR3 DNA sequence: TGCGCCAGCAGCTGGACAGGGTCCTACGAGCAGTACTTC. Looking up the rest from reference TRBV5-1 and TRBJ2-7 gives the full variable domain: KAGVTQTPRYLIKTRGQQVTLSCSPISGHRSVSWYQQTPGQGLQFLFEYFSETQRNKGNFPGRFSGRQFSNSRSEMNVSTLELGDSALYLCASSWTGSYEQYFGPGTRLTVT.

The chain is built from TRBV19 and TRBJ2-3; the match to TRBD2 covers 9 bases. The CDR3 totals 15 residues. Per germline, CDR1 LNHDA and CDR2 SQIVND (reference sequence). V trimming: 1 base; J trimming: 4 bases; junction bases outside the gene matches: 3. The CDR3 coding sequence is TGTGCCAGTAGTATAGTTAGCGGGAGTTCAGATACGCAGTATTTT. This codes for CASSIVSGSSDTQYF.

This clone was counted a single time. This chain connects TRBV29-1 to TRBJ1-1, with D possibly TRBD1 on 5 matching bases. Trimming stripped 4 bases from V and 0 bases from J, with 9 bases between. Per the germline V gene, CDR1 is SQVTM and CDR2 is ANQGSEA. This CDR3 spans 13 amino acids. The CDR3 DNA sequence: TGCAGCGTTGGACAGCTCATGAACACTGAAGCTTTCTTT. Its translation: CSVGQLMNTEAFF.

This chain joins TRBV11-2 and TRBJ2-7, with TRBD1 identical over 8 bases. The CDR3 runs to 14 residues. V dropped 5 bases and J dropped 6; count of bases not matched to a gene: 9. CDR1 is SGHAT, CDR2 FQNNGV, per germline. CDR3 loop: CASSTPRTGREQYF. The CDR3 DNA sequence: TGTGCCAGCAGCACCCCGCGGACAGGGCGCGAGCAGTACTTC.

The V and J genes are TRBV6-2 or TRBV6-3 and TRBJ2-1, with TRBD2 matching over 13 bases. The CDR3 has 15 amino acids. CDR1 is MNHEY and CDR2 is SVGEGT in the germline V gene. The trim removed 5 bases at V and 6 bases at J, leaving 4 bases unmatched. CDR3 nucleotides: TGTGCCAGCAGTGCTCGACTAGCGGGGGGCAATGAGCAGTTCTTC. Residues: CASSARLAGGNEQFF.

The J gene is TRBJ2-7, the V gene TRBV5-4; D is perhaps TRBD1 (5 bases). The V end lost 4 bases, the J end lost 3 bases, and 11 bases lay between the germline ends. The germline CDR1 and CDR2 sequences are SGHNT and YYREEE (reference sequence). The CDR3 is 13 residues long. The CDR3 nucleotides read TGTGCCAGCAGCCTCGACAGTCGCTACGAGCAGTACTTC. As protein: CASSLDSRYEQYF.

This chain joins TRBV6-4 and TRBJ1-5, with D possibly matching TRBD1 (5 bases). Trimming cost V 0 bases and J 0 bases, with 12 bases left between them. CDR3 size: 17 residues. Germline loops: CDR1 MRHNA, CDR2 SNTAGT. In DNA, the CDR3 is TGTGCCAGCAGTGACTCTAGGGGCAGTTCTAGCAATCAGCCCCAGCATTTT. Its protein product is CASSDSRGSSSNQPQHF.